This entry lists 10 T cell receptor beta chains sequenced from one sample in a study of graft-versus-host responses after intestinal transplantation. To release intraepithelial and lamina propria lymphocytes, the graft tissue was processed. TCRdb's table, derived via immunoSEQ multiplex PCR, lists solely in-frame clones and lacks some. This sample has tens of thousands of clones, with around 90% found just once. This material consisted of ileum tissue, taken 200 to 210 days after intestinal transplant. Receptors were obtained from a human patient who received an intestinal transplant, so some T cells may come from the graft donor.

Note on this clone: This specimen includes other DNA sequences encoding the same CDR3. J is TRBJ1-2 and V is TRBV28, with no clear D. Germline values: CDR1 MDHEN, CDR2 SYDVKM. This CDR3 is 13 amino acids long. With 3 bases removed from V and 1 base from J, the gap between germline ends came to 6 bases. CDR3 amino acids: CASSFRGNYGYTF. Written as DNA, the CDR3 is TGTGCCAGCAGTTTTCGGGGTAACTATGGCTACACCTTC.

This clone was seen only once. V is TRBV10-3 and J is TRBJ1-1; 9 positions agree with TRBD1. The length of the CDR3 is 14 residues. The germline CDR1 and CDR2 sequences are ENHRY and SYGVKD. The V segment lost 3 bases and the J segment 4 bases; nucleotides outside the gene matches: 3. In nucleotides, the CDR3 is TGTGCCATCAGTGAAGGACAGGGGCCCACTGAAGCTTTCTTT. Its translation is CAISEGQGPTEAFF.

This clone was recorded once. The rearrangement uses TRBV19 and TRBJ2-7; the match to TRBD2 covers 10 bases. V lost 0 bases, J lost 7 bases, and 6 bases stayed unmatched. Germline V gene sequence: CDR1 LNHDA, CDR2 SQIVND (reference sequence). This CDR3 has 15 residues. In nucleotides, the CDR3 is TGTGCCAGTAGTATAGAAGAACTAGCGGGAAGGGAGCAGTACTTC. Amino acids: CASSIEELAGREQYF. The full variable domain, rest sourced from reference TRBV19 and TRBJ2-7, is DGGITQSPKYLFRKEGQNVTLSCEQNLNHDAMYWYRQDPGQGLRLIYYSQIVNDFQKGDIAEGYSVSREKKESFPLTVTSAQKNPTAFYLCASSIEELAGREQYFGPGTRLTVT.

The chain couples TRBV5-1 to TRBJ2-2; 8 nucleotides match TRBD1. Germline-derived CDR1 and CDR2 are SGHRS and YFSETQ. V gave up 2 bases and J gave up 7 bases; unmatched junction bases: 10. The CDR3 length is 16 residues. The CDR3 here is CASSFLDRAVGGELFF. CDR3 nucleotides: TGCGCCAGCAGCTTTCTGGACAGGGCAGTAGGCGGGGAGCTGTTTTTT.

This sequence joins TRBV25-1 and TRBJ2-3; D ambiguous. Germline CDR1 MGHDK, CDR2 SYGVNS. The CDR3 length is 14 residues. V was shortened by 6 bases and J by 0 bases, with 10 bases between the two germline ends. CDR3 in DNA: TGTGCCAGCAGCGGCAAATGGAGCACAGATACGCAGTATTTT. The encoded protein is CASSGKWSTDTQYF.

Remarks on this clone: The sample has other DNA sequences that encode this CDR3 too. V and J are TRBV4-1 and TRBJ2-5; unclear D gene. The germline V gene has CDR1 MGHRA and CDR2 YSYEKL. The CDR3 is 16 residues long. Deletions cut 0 bases from V and 2 bases from J, with 13 bases between. CDR3 protein: CASSQEGRALQETQYF. In nucleotides, the CDR3 is TGCGCCAGCAGCCAAGAGGGCCGAGCCCTTCAAGAGACCCAGTACTTC.

This chain joins TRBV15 and TRBJ2-1; no firm D call. This CDR3 has 17 amino acids. Germline V gene data show CDR1 as LNHNV and CDR2 as YYDKDF (reference sequence). Trimming took 0 bases from V and 0 from J, leaving 12 bases between them. This CDR3 reads CATSREVGQSSYNEQFF. CDR3 coding DNA: TGTGCCACCAGCAGAGAGGTGGGTCAGAGCTCCTACAATGAGCAGTTCTTC.

This clone was seen once. The chain carries TRBV6-1 and TRBJ2-1, with 7 bases that match TRBD2. Germline loops: CDR1 MNHNS, CDR2 SASEGT. The V gene end was trimmed by 7 bases and the J gene end by 3 bases; junction bases not matched to a gene: 9. The CDR3 length is 15 residues. The CDR3 is CASTALADNYNEQFF. DNA for the CDR3: TGTGCCAGCACCGCCCTAGCGGACAACTACAATGAGCAGTTCTTC.

J is TRBJ1-6 and V is TRBV6-4, with D uncertain. Germline loops: CDR1 MRHNA, CDR2 SNTAGT. CDR3 length: 14 residues. V shed 3 bases and J shed 10 bases, with 13 bases lying between them. The CDR3 DNA follows: TGTGCCAGCAGTGATTCGGCTGCGGCCTCACCCCTCCACTTT. This codes for CASSDSAAASPLHF.

J is TRBJ2-7 and V is TRBV11-2; possible D gene TRBD1, 5 bases. The V and J ends lost 5 bases and 2 bases respectively, with 13 bases between them. The germline CDR1 and CDR2 sequences are SGHAT and FQNNGV. The length of the CDR3 is 14 residues. This chain's CDR3 is CASSPIAGTYEQYF. The CDR3 DNA follows: TGTGCCAGCAGCCCAATTGCAGGGACCTACGAGCAGTACTTC.